This T cell receptor (beta chain) derives from a study of cytomegalovirus exposure and HLA in healthy donors. For the study at large: An earlier analysis identified approximately 120 million unique TCR beta sequences in 170 million or so T cells.

Details on this clone: The antigen is undetermined.

The PCR ran on 60 Vbeta and 13 Jbeta primers. Generated by immunoSEQ multiplex PCR, the TCRdb table keeps only in-frame clones and is missing some. The sample has more than 200,000 clones; under 90% are singletons. CDR3 length: 14 amino acids. Trimming removed 7 bases at V and 0 bases at J, with 9 bases between. Germline CDR1 reads ENHRY; CDR2 reads SYGVKD. Study-wide points: Exclusion as indistinguishable affected some V segments, including TRBV6-2 and TRBV6-3.

Donors were nominally healthy when sampled, though unrecorded immune exposures were likely. The receptor's source is a human donor in good health. The chain combines TRBV10-3 with TRBJ2-2; tentatively, D is TRBD2 (6 bases). The sequenced sample consisted of PBMCs. The CDR3 nucleotides are TGTGCCATCAACGGGGAGGCGAACACCGGGGAGCTGTTTTTT. The encoded protein is CAINGEANTGELFF.